Presented here are 27 T cell receptor beta chains from one specimen sequenced in a study of beta chain features in type 1 diabetes (dated by TCRdb to the late 2010s). Libraries were built with the immunoSEQ multiplex PCR assay. The entire isolated RNA was reverse transcribed using the High Capacity cDNA Reverse Transcription Kit, and thus expressed TCRB transcripts were sequenced. TCRdb carries this immuneACCESS record with in-frame sequences only. Its versions omit some clonotypes, under half of them owing to an unresolved V gene in the studies checked, with the rest unexplained. For this sample the table gives around 400,000 clones, of which roughly 15% were detected only once. Of the sample, 0.019% is held by the ten largest clones. The specimen was naive CD4+ T cells from blood. Read against the paper, the sample's cell subset or site label means: true naive CD4+ T cells. The receptors were gathered from a woman between 18 and 30 years old in good health.

This clone was seen more than once but under ten times. The chain joins TRBV14 to TRBJ2-1, with 8 bases matching TRBD1. This CDR3 is built from 16 residues. V lost 6 bases to trimming and J lost 5 bases; unmatched junction nucleotides: 12. Germline V gives CDR1 SGHDN, CDR2 FVKESK. The CDR3 DNA follows: TGTGCCAGCAGTCGTCTTGACAGGGGACCTAACAATGAGCAGTTCTTC. Its protein product is CASSRLDRGPNNEQFF. The full variable domain, its missing parts supplied by reference TRBV14 and TRBJ2-1, is EAGVTQFPSHSVIEKGQTVTLRCDPISGHDNLYWYRRVMGKEIKFLLHFVKESKQDESGMPNNRFLAERTGGTYSTLKVQPAELEDSGVYFCASSRLDRGPNNEQFFGPGTRLTVL.

This clone showed up just a few times. The J gene is TRBJ1-2, the V gene TRBV29-1; weak D call: TRBD1 (5 bases). The V end was cut by 0 bases, the J end by 8 bases, with 7 bases between. CDR3 length: 11 residues. Germline values: CDR1 SQVTM, CDR2 ANQGSEA. In DNA form, the CDR3 reads TGCAGCGTTGAAGACGGGGGGGGCTACACCTTC. Protein: CSVEDGGGYTF.

This clone came up a few times. The V and J genes are TRBV11-2 and TRBJ1-2; 7 nucleotides agree with TRBD1. The CDR3 is 14 amino acids. Per the germline V gene, CDR1 is SGHAT and CDR2 is FQNNGV. V was pared by 5 bases and J by 2 bases, with 5 bases of the junction left unmatched. CDR3 sequence (DNA): TGTGCCAGCAGCGTCTGGGACAGCAACTATGGCTACACCTTC. Translation gives CASSVWDSNYGYTF.

This clone has just a few counts. The chain couples TRBV4-3 to TRBJ2-4, with unresolved D. The CDR3 covers 18 residues. The germline V gene has CDR1 LGHNA and CDR2 YSLEER. V gave up 6 bases and J gave up 0 bases, with 21 bases separating them. In nucleotides, the CDR3 is TGCGCCAGCAGTTTCCCCGCCAGGATGGAAATAGCCAAAAACATTCAGTACTTC. Translated: CASSFPARMEIAKNIQYF.

The CDR3 protein is CASSFSGANTEAFF. CDR3 in DNA: TGCGCCAGCAGCTTCTCCGGAGCGAACACTGAAGCTTTCTTT. The chain couples TRBV5-1 to TRBJ1-1; D not certain. The germline gives CDR1 SGHRS, CDR2 YFSETQ. The CDR3 is made up of 14 amino acids. V shed 2 bases and J shed 1 base, with 9 bases lying between them.

This chain joins TRBV5-1 and TRBJ2-7; the match to TRBD1 covers 7 bases. The CDR3 covers 12 residues. J lost 5 bases, V lost 4 bases, and 3 bases had no gene match. Looked up from germline, CDR1 is SGHRS and CDR2 is YFSETQ. The CDR3 reads CASSPDRDEQYF. The CDR3 region has the DNA TGCGCCAGCAGCCCCGACAGGGACGAGCAGTACTTC.

This chain links TRBV4-1 with TRBJ1-4, with D possibly being TRBD1 (5 bases). The CDR3 runs 13 residues. Germline-derived CDR1 and CDR2 are MGHRA and YSYEKL. The germline V and J ends were trimmed by 1 base and 8 bases, with 8 bases remaining between them. The CDR3 reads CASSQVAGEKLFF. CDR3 DNA sequence: TGCGCCAGCAGCCAAGTAGCAGGGGAAAAACTGTTTTTT.

A few counts support this clone. The rearrangement uses TRBV29-1 and TRBJ1-5, with D unclear. The V gene lost 0 bases and the J gene lost 0 bases, with 12 bases spanning the gap. The germline gives CDR1 SQVTM, CDR2 ANQGSEA. The CDR3 spans 16 residues. The CDR3 region is CSVEETEFPSNQPQHF. As DNA, the CDR3 is TGCAGCGTTGAAGAAACGGAGTTTCCTAGCAATCAGCCCCAGCATTTT.

In regard to this clone: This likely comes from a read error, as the CDR3 has no conserved phenylalanine or tryptophan at its end. It is unclear where the CDR3 begins or ends on the DNA, so no DNA is shown, and the CDR3 is as TCRdb lists it. This chain uses TRBV6-5 with TRBJ1-2; the DNA was not compared with TRBD1, the D call given in the table. The CDR3 region is 12 residues in length, termini included. The germline V gene has CDR1 MNHEY and CDR2 SVGAGI. CDR3 in amino acids: CASSPGQGLGAL.

The rearrangement links TRBV7-9 to TRBJ2-5; D call uncertain. This CDR3 region has 13 residues. CDR1 is SEHNR, CDR2 FQNEAQ, per germline (reference sequence). Trimming left V 1 base short and J 1 base short, with 4 bases between. The CDR3 region is CASSLELQETQYF. CDR3 DNA: TGTGCCAGCAGCTTAGAGCTCCAAGAGACCCAGTACTTC.

The CDR3 protein is CASSSGQGGSTDTQYF. The CDR3, as DNA: TGTGCCAGCAGCTCCGGACAGGGAGGGAGCACAGATACGCAGTATTTT. This rearrangement joins TRBV7-9 to TRBJ2-3, with D tentatively TRBD1 (8 bases). The CDR3 spans 16 residues. Germline lookup yields CDR1 SEHNR and CDR2 FQNEAQ (reference sequence). V dropped 4 bases and J dropped 0 bases, with 14 bases sitting between them.

The chain uses TRBV25-1 and TRBJ1-1; D gene uncertain. Germline V lookup: CDR1 MGHDK, CDR2 SYGVNS. The length of the CDR3 is 15 residues. The V end was cut by 2 bases, the J end by 3 bases, with 13 bases between. The CDR3 loop reads CASSEIGVRHTEAFF. The DNA for the CDR3 is TGTGCCAGCAGTGAAATCGGGGTGAGGCACACTGAAGCTTTCTTT.

This clone was seen only a few times. This sequence joins TRBV30 and TRBJ2-7, with D perhaps matching TRBD1 (5 bases). The CDR3 contains 16 residues. Trimming removed 4 bases from V and 0 bases from J, with 19 bases in between. Per germline, CDR1 GTSNPN and CDR2 SVGIG (reference sequence). The CDR3: CAWTPTETSFSYEQYF. The CDR3 bases are TGTGCCTGGACCCCGACAGAAACCTCCTTCTCCTACGAGCAGTACTTC. Drawing the rest from reference TRBV30 and TRBJ2-7, the complete variable domain is SQTIHQWPATLVQPVGSPLSLECTVEGTSNPNLYWYRQAAGRGLQLLFYSVGIGQISSEVPQNLSASRPQDRQFILSSKKLLLSDSGFYLCAWTPTETSFSYEQYFGPGTRLTVT.

J is TRBJ2-7 and V is TRBV5-1, with D perhaps matching TRBD1 (6 bases). Trimming stripped 4 bases from V and 2 bases from J, with 13 bases between. This CDR3 spans 14 amino acids. The germline CDR1 and CDR2 sequences are SGHRS and YFSETQ. CDR3 loop: CASSLGTPTYEQYF. As DNA, the CDR3 is TGCGCCAGCAGCCTGGGGACACCAACCTACGAGCAGTACTTC.

This clone was detected a few times. The chain carries TRBV20-1 and TRBJ2-5, with TRBD2 as a possible D gene (5 bases). The V gene's germline CDR1 is DFQATT and CDR2 SNEGSKA (reference sequence). There are 11 residues in the CDR3. Between the trimmed V and J ends, which lost 6 bases and 2 bases, there was a span of 7 bases. The CDR3 region is CSAGLQETQYF. The CDR3 DNA is TGCAGTGCCGGACTGCAAGAGACCCAGTACTTC.

J is TRBJ2-5 and V is TRBV27, with D maybe TRBD2 (7 bases). Trimming stripped 3 bases from V and 5 bases from J, with 13 bases between. This CDR3 has 14 amino acids. Germline V gene sequence: CDR1 MNHEY, CDR2 SMNVEV (reference sequence). Here the CDR3 reads CASSLAGAGETQYF. The CDR3 DNA reads as TGTGCCAGCAGTTTGGCGGGGGCGGGGGAGACCCAGTACTTC.

The chain couples TRBV9 to TRBJ1-3; a weak D match, TRBD1 (5 bases). This CDR3 spans 16 amino acids. Trimming removed 2 bases from V and 2 bases from J, with 14 bases in between. Germline values: CDR1 SGDLS, CDR2 YYNGEE. The CDR3 DNA reads as TGTGCCAGCAGCGTCGTTTTGGAGGGGCCTGGAAACACCATATATTTT. Translation: CASSVVLEGPGNTIYF.

This clone was counted between two and nine times. This sequence joins TRBV5-1 and TRBJ2-5; 13 nucleotides line up with TRBD2. The CDR3 covers 17 residues. V lost 3 bases to trimming and J lost 1 base; unmatched junction nucleotides: 6. Germline V gene data show CDR1 as SGHRS and CDR2 as YFSETQ. The DNA for the CDR3 is TGCGCCAGCAGCTGGGCGAGACTAGCGGGAGGCCAAGAGACCCAGTACTTC. Translating it yields CASSWARLAGGQETQYF. The full variable domain, its missing parts supplied by reference TRBV5-1 and TRBJ2-5, is KAGVTQTPRYLIKTRGQQVTLSCSPISGHRSVSWYQQTPGQGLQFLFEYFSETQRNKGNFPGRFSGRQFSNSRSEMNVSTLELGDSALYLCASSWARLAGGQETQYFGPGTRLLVL.

The chain has TRBV4-3 and TRBJ2-2; perhaps TRBD2 as D (5 bases). Trimming left V 3 bases short and J 7 bases short, with 12 bases between. Per the germline V gene, CDR1 is LGHNA and CDR2 is YSLEER. The CDR3 loop spans 14 amino acids. CDR3 in amino acids: CASSHLNRGGELFF. The DNA of the CDR3 is TGCGCCAGCAGCCACCTGAATCGGGGCGGGGAGCTGTTTTTT.

The rearrangement uses TRBV5-1 and TRBJ2-7; 10 bases are a match to TRBD2. The CDR3 has 18 residues. The V segment lost 0 bases and the J segment 3 bases; nucleotides outside the gene matches: 12. Germline assignment: CDR1 SGHRS and CDR2 YFSETQ. The CDR3 DNA follows: TGCGCCAGCAGCTTGGTACCCCCGAAAGCGGGAGGGAGCTACGAGCAGTACTTC. Protein product: CASSLVPPKAGGSYEQYF.

This clone was counted between two and nine times. V is TRBV7-6 and J is TRBJ2-7; D is possibly TRBD2 (5 bases). Trimming took 1 base from V and 3 from J, leaving 16 bases between them. Germline CDR1 is SGHVS and CDR2 is FNYEAQ. This CDR3 is built from 16 residues. This CDR3 is CASSLVGVGTNYEQYF. The CDR3, as DNA: TGTGCCAGCAGCTTAGTCGGGGTAGGCACAAACTACGAGCAGTACTTC.

Here the CDR3 DNA reads TGCAGCGTTGACCAGGGGGGAAACACTGAAGCTTTCTTT. This codes for CSVDQGGNTEAFF. J is TRBJ1-1 and V is TRBV29-1; 7 bases align to TRBD1. This CDR3 is 13 amino acids long. V dropped 3 bases and J dropped 2; count of bases not matched to a gene: 3. Germline assignment: CDR1 SQVTM and CDR2 ANQGSEA.

The J gene is TRBJ2-1, the V gene TRBV7-2; 10 nucleotides align to TRBD2. Germline CDR1 reads SGHTA; CDR2 reads FQGNSA. CDR3 length: 16 residues. The junction had 12 bases not matched to a gene; V was cut back by 0 bases and J by 13 bases. CDR3 bases: TGTGCCAGCAGCTTAGCTGGTTCCCCCAGCGGGAGGGCTCAGTTCTTC. The encoded protein is CASSLAGSPSGRAQFF. The whole variable domain, remainder taken from reference TRBV7-2 and TRBJ2-1, is GAGVSQSPSNKVTEKGKDVELRCDPISGHTALYWYRQSLGQGLEFLIYFQGNSAPDKSGLPSDRFSAERTGGSVSTLTIQRTQQEDSAVYLCASSLAGSPSGRAQFFGPGTRLTVL.

The sample holds a few counts of this clone. The chain recombines TRBV6-5 with TRBJ2-7; D is unclear. Germline loops: CDR1 MNHEY, CDR2 SVGAGI. Trimming removed 1 base at V and 7 bases at J, with 5 bases between. The CDR3 has 11 residues. CDR3 sequence (DNA): TGTGCCAGCAGTTACTTGACAGAGCAGTACTTC. This gives the protein CASSYLTEQYF.

In this sample, this clone turned up a few times. The chain combines TRBV7-9 with TRBJ1-5, with 8 bases fitting TRBD1. The CDR3 has 15 amino acids. CDR1 is SEHNR and CDR2 is FQNEAQ in the germline V gene (reference sequence). With 5 bases clipped from V and 2 bases from J, the junction kept 5 bases outside the gene matches. DNA of the CDR3: TGTGCCAGCAGCCTGACAGGGGAGGGCAATCAGCCCCAGCATTTT. It codes for CASSLTGEGNQPQHF.

This clone appeared a few times. The chain carries TRBV29-1 and TRBJ2-2, with TRBD1 matching over 7 bases. V shed 6 bases, J shed 5 bases, and the junction held 6 bases outside the gene matches. The CDR3 has 13 residues. The germline V gene encodes CDR1 SQVTM and CDR2 ANQGSEA. The CDR3 sequence: CSVNRGRTGELFF. The DNA for the CDR3 is TGCAGCGTGAATAGGGGGCGTACCGGGGAGCTGTTTTTT.

This chain connects TRBV5-1 to TRBJ1-1; D gene ambiguous. Germline CDR1 reads SGHRS; CDR2 reads YFSETQ. The length of the CDR3 is 15 residues. Trimming cost V 0 bases and J 1 base, with 10 bases left between them. This chain's CDR3 is CASSLDPGENTEAFF. The CDR3 DNA reads TGCGCCAGCAGCTTGGACCCGGGAGAGAACACTGAAGCTTTCTTT.